One TCR beta chain is described in this entry. This entry belongs to a study of blood T cells in healthy people across ages. A J-beta primer mix and a sample-barcoded 5' primer were used in a second PCR of roughly 6 to 12 cycles. Each cDNA was tagged by a template-switch adaptor containing 12 random nucleotides. TCRdb ran MiXCR on the 5' RACE reads and lists one entry per CDR3 protein. Among about 1.5 million distinct CDR3 sequences listed, 42% were seen once. There are 16 residues in the CDR3. V shed 5 bases and J 8 bases; nucleotides not matched to a gene: 6. In germline, CDR1 is SGHAT, CDR2 FQDESV (reference sequence).

The origin of this receptor is a woman aged 18-29 years in good health. Sequences were obtained from blood. The gene calls are TRBV11-1 and TRBJ2-1; 16 bases map to TRBD2. The CDR3 loop is CASSPGTSGRADEQFF. CDR3 coding DNA: TGTGCCAGCAGCCCAGGGACTAGCGGGAGGGCGGATGAGCAGTTCTTC.